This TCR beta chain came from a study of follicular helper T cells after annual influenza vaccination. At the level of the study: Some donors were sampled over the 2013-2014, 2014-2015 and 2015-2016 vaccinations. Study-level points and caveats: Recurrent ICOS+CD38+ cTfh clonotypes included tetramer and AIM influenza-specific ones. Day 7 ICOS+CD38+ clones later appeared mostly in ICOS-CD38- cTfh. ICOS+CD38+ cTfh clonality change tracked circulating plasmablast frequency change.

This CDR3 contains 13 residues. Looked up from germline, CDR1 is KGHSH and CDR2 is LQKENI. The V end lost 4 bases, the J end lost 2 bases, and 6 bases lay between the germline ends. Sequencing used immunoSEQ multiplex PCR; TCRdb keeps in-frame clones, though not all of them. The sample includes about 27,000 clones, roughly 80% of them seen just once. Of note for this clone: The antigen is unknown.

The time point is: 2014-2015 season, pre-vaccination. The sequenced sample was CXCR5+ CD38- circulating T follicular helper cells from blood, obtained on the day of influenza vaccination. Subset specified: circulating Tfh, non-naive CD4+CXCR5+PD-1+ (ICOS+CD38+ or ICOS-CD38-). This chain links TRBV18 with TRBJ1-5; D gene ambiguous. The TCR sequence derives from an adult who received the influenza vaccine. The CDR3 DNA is TGTGCCAGCTCACAGGCGGGCAATCAGCCCCAGCATTTT. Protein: CASSQAGNQPQHF.